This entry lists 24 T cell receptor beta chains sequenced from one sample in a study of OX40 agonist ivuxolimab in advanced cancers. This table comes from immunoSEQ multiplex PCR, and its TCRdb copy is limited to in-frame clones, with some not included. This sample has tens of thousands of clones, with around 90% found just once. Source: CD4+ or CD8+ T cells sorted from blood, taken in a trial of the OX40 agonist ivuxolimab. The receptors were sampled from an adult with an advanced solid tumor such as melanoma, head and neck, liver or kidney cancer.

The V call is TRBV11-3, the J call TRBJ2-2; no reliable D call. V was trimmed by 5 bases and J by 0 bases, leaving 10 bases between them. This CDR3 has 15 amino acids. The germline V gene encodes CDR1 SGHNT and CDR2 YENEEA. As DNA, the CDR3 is TGTGCCAGCAGCAGCTTAGGAACGAACACCGGGGAGCTGTTTTTT. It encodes CASSSLGTNTGELFF.

In DNA form, the CDR3 reads TGTGCCAGTACCCGGTATAGCAATCAGCCCCAGCATTTT. Encoded protein: CASTRYSNQPQHF. The rearrangement uses TRBV19 and TRBJ1-5, with D hard to call. The V gene's germline CDR1 is LNHDA and CDR2 SQIVND (reference sequence). The CDR3 has 13 residues. V lost 7 bases and J lost 0, with 7 bases in between.

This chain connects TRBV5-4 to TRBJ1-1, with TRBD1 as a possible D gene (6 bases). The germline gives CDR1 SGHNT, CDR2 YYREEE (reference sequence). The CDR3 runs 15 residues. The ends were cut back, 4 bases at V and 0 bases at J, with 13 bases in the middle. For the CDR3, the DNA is TGTGCCAGCAGCCCGCGGGGGCGGTTGAACACTGAAGCTTTCTTT. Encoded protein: CASSPRGRLNTEAFF.

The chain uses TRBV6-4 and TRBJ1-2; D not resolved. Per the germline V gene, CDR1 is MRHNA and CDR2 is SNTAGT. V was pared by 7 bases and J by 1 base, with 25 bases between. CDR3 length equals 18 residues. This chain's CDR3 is CASNAPVRQLPFNYGYTF. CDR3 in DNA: TGTGCCAGCAACGCCCCCGTGAGGCAACTGCCCTTTAACTATGGCTACACCTTC.

The CDR3 sequence is CASSPVQGLFSNQPQHF. CDR3 bases: TGTGCCAGCTCACCCGTACAGGGCCTCTTTAGCAATCAGCCCCAGCATTTT. The rearrangement joins TRBV18 to TRBJ1-5; TRBD1 is a possible D gene (6 bases). CDR1 KGHSH and CDR2 LQKENI come from the germline V gene. This CDR3 has 17 residues. With 3 bases removed from V and 0 bases from J, the gap between germline ends came to 15 bases.

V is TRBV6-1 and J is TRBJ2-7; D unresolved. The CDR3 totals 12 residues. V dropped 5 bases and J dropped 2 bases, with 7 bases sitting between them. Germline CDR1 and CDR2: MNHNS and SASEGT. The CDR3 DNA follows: TGTGCCAGCAGTACCATGCCCTACGAGCAGTACTTC. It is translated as CASSTMPYEQYF.

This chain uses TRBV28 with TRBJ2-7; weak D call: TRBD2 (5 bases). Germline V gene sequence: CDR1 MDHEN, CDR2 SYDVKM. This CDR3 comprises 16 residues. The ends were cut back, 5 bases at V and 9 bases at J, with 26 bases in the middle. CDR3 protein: CASSLNVASFIRGQYF. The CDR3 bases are TGTGCCAGCAGTCTTAACGTCGCCAGCTTTATACGGGGGCAGTACTTC.

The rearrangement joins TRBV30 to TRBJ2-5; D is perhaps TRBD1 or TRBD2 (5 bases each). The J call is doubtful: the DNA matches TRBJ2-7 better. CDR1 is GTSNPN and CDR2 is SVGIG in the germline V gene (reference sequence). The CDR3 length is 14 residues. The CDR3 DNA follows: TGTGCCTGGATTCCCCCGGGACGGTCCTACGAGCAGTACTTC. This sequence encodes CAWIPPGRSYEQYF.

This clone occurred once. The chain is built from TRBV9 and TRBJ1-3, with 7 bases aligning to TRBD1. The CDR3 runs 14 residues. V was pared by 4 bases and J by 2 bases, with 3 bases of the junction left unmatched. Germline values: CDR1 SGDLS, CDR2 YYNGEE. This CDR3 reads CASSPTGAGNTIYF. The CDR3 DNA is TGTGCCAGCAGCCCCACAGGGGCTGGAAACACCATATATTTT.

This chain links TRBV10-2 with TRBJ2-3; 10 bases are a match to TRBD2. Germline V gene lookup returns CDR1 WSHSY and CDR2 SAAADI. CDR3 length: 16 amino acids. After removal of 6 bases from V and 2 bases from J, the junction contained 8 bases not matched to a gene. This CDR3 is CASRVTSGLNTDTQYF. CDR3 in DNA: TGCGCCAGCAGGGTGACTAGCGGGCTAAACACAGATACGCAGTATTTT.

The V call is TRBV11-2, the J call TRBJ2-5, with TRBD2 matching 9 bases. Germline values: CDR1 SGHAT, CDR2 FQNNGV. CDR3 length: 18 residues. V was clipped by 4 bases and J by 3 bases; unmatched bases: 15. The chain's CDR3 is CASSSSRGGRGVKETQYF. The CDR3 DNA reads TGTGCCAGCAGCTCCTCCCGGGGCGGGAGGGGCGTGAAAGAGACCCAGTACTTC.

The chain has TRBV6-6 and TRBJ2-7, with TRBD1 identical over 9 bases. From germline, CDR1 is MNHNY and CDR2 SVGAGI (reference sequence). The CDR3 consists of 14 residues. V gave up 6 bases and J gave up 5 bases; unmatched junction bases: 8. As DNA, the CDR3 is TGTGCCAGCAGACCGGGACAGGGTTCCCACGAGCAGTACTTC. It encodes CASRPGQGSHEQYF.

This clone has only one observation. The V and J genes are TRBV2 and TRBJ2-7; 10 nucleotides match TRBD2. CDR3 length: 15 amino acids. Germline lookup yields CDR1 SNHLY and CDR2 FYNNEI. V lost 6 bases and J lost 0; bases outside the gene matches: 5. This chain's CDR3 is CASRGTSANSYEQYF. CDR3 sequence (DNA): TGTGCCAGCAGGGGGACTAGCGCAAACTCCTACGAGCAGTACTTC. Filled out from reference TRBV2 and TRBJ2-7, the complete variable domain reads EPEVTQTPSHQVTQMGQEVILRCVPISNHLYFYWYRQILGQKVEFLVSFYNNEISEKSEIFDDQFSVERPDGSNFTLKIRSTKLEDSAMYFCASRGTSANSYEQYFGPGTRLTVT.

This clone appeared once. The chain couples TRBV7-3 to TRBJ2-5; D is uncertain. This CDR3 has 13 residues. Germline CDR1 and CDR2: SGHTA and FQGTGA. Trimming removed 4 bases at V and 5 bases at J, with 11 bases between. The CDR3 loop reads CASSSAAAETQYF. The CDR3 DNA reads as TGTGCCAGCAGCTCCGCCGCGGCGGAGACCCAGTACTTC.

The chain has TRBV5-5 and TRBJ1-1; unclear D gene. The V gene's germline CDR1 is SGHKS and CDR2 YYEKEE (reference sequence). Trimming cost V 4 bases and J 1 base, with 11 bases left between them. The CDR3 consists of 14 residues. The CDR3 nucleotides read TGTGCCAGCAGCCTACACCGAGGGAACACTGAAGCTTTCTTT. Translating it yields CASSLHRGNTEAFF.

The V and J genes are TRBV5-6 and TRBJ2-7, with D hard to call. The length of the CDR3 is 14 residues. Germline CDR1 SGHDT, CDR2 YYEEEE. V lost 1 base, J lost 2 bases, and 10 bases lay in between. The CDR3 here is CASSLRSWAYEQYF. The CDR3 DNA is TGTGCCAGCAGCTTGAGGTCTTGGGCCTACGAGCAGTACTTC.

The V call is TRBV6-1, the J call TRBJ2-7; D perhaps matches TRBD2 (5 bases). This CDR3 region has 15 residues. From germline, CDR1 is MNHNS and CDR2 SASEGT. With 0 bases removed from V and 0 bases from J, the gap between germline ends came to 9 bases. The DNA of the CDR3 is TGTGCCAGCAGTGAAGCAGGGAGAAGCTCCTACGAGCAGTACTTC. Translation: CASSEAGRSSYEQYF.

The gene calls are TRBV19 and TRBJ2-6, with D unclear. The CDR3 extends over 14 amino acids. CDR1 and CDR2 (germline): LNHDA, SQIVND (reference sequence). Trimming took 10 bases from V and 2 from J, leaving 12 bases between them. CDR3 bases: TGTGCCACCACCCCCCGGGCTGGGGCCAACGTCCTGACTTTC. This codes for CATTPRAGANVLTF. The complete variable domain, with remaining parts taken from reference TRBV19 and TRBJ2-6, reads DGGITQSPKYLFRKEGQNVTLSCEQNLNHDAMYWYRQDPGQGLRLIYYSQIVNDFQKGDIAEGYSVSREKKESFPLTVTSAQKNPTAFYLCATTPRAGANVLTFGAGSRLTVL.

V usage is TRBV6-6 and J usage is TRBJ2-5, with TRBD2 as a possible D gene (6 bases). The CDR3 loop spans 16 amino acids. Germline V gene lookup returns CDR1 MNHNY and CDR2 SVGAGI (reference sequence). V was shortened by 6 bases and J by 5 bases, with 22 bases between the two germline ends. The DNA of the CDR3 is TGTGCCAGCAGGGTATCGACCTCGGGAGCAGGCGAGACCCAGTACTTC. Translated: CASRVSTSGAGETQYF.

CDR3 sequence reads: CASSKGRAGTNYGYTF. In DNA form, the CDR3 reads TGTGCCAGTAGTAAAGGCAGGGCGGGGACTAACTATGGCTACACCTTC. The chain links TRBV19 to TRBJ1-2; possibly TRBD1 for D (5 bases). Germline V gene lookup returns CDR1 LNHDA and CDR2 SQIVND (reference sequence). The germline V and J ends were trimmed by 4 bases and 0 bases, with 15 bases remaining between them. The CDR3 consists of 16 residues. Based on the CDR3 plus reference TRBV19 and TRBJ1-2, the full variable domain is DGGITQSPKYLFRKEGQNVTLSCEQNLNHDAMYWYRQDPGQGLRLIYYSQIVNDFQKGDIAEGYSVSREKKESFPLTVTSAQKNPTAFYLCASSKGRAGTNYGYTFGSGTRLTVV.

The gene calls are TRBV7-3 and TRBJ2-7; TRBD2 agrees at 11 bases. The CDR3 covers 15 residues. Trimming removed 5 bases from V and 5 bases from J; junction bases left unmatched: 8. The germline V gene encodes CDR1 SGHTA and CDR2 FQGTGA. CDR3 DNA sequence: TGTGCCAGCAGCCCCACTAGCGGGAGTTCCCACGAGCAGTACTTC. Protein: CASSPTSGSSHEQYF.

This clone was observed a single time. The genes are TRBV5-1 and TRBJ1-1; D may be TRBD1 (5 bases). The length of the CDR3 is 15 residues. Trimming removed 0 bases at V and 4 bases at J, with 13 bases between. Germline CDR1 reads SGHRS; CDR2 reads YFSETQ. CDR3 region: CASSLVAGSGTEAFF. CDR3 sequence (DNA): TGCGCCAGCAGCTTGGTTGCAGGGTCGGGCACTGAAGCTTTCTTT.

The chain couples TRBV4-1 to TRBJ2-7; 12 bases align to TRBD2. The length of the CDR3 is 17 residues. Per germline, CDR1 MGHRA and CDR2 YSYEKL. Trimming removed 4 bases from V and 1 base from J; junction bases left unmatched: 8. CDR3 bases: TGCGCCAGCAGCCCCACCCCCGGACTAGCGGGATCCTACGAGCAGTACTTC. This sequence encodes CASSPTPGLAGSYEQYF.

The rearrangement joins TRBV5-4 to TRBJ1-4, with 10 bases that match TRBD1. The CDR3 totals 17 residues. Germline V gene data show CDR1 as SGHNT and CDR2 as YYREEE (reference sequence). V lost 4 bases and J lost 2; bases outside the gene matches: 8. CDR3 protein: CASSKSGTGATNEKLFF. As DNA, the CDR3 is TGTGCCAGCAGCAAATCCGGGACAGGGGCCACTAATGAAAAACTGTTTTTT.